The T cell receptor beta chain described here comes from a study of blood T cell repertoires in COVID-19. The overall study: Acute-phase and convalescent COVID-19 samples originated in the United States, Italy and Spain. PBMCs, B-cell-depleted T cells, or T cells provided the cDNA or gDNA that made up the material.

In the authors' methods: It was from reference gene primer amplification that nucleated cell counts were estimated. Assay: immunoSEQ multiplex PCR; the TCRdb copy retains only in-frame clones and omits some. That table is the source of V, J and clone size, and D and trimming were worked out from the DNA. The table has 95,000 to 150,000 clones, about nine tenths seen once; the top ten hold almost 30%. V was clipped by 6 bases and J by 4 bases; unmatched bases: 9. CDR1 is SNHLY, CDR2 FYNNEI, per germline. CDR3 length: 15 amino acids. This clone was seen a handful of times. Sequencing was carried out using peripheral blood. This chain uses TRBV2 with TRBJ1-5, with 7 bases that match TRBD1. The clonotype was recovered from a woman aged 65 to 85 with acute or convalescent COVID-19. As DNA, the CDR3 is TGTGCCAGCAGCCCCTCAGGGGGTGTAAATCAGCCCCAGCATTTT. Translating gives CASSPSGGVNQPQHF.